One sample yielded the 19 T cell receptor beta chains listed below, sequenced in a study of cytomegalovirus exposure and HLA in healthy donors. PCR was performed using 60 Vbeta and 13 Jbeta primers. Data came from immunoSEQ multiplex PCR; TCRdb stores just in-frame clones and leaves some out. This repertoire shows fewer than 200,000 clones, about 90% found once; its top ten account for 0.2% to 0.3%. Specimen: PBMCs. The source is a girl less than two years old in good health and CMV-seronegative.

About this clone itself: Germline is not matched at one junction end, which may reflect a read error. The V and J genes are TRBV5-1 and TRBJ2-1, with 7 nucleotides matching TRBD1. Germline V lookup: CDR1 SGHRS, CDR2 YFSETQ. This CDR3 is built from 17 residues. The CDR3 reads CASSLVFATGSFNEQFF. The CDR3 DNA is TGCGCCAGCAGCTTGGTGTTTGCGACAGGGTCCTTCAATGAGCAGTTCTTC.

This chain joins TRBV9 and TRBJ1-4; 10 nucleotides match TRBD1. CDR3 length: 14 amino acids. V shed 4 bases and J 8 bases; nucleotides not matched to a gene: 5. CDR1 is SGDLS and CDR2 is YYNGEE in the germline V gene. The CDR3 spells CASSRQGAAEKLFF. CDR3 in DNA: TGTGCCAGCAGCCGACAGGGGGCGGCAGAAAAACTGTTTTTT.

Comment on this clone: The same CDR3 arises from other DNA sequences in this sample as well. This chain uses TRBV7-2 with TRBJ2-1; tentatively, D is TRBD2 (5 bases). The CDR3 runs 13 residues. Trimming left V 0 bases short and J 7 bases short, with 7 bases between. Germline V gene lookup returns CDR1 SGHTA and CDR2 FQGNSA. CDR3 bases: TGTGCCAGCAGCTTAGCTCGCGGGAATGAGCAGTTCTTC. Protein product: CASSLARGNEQFF.

This chain uses TRBV6-5 with TRBJ2-7; a possible D gene is TRBD2 (5 bases). This CDR3 has 16 residues. Trimming took off 2 bases at V and 7 bases at J, with 21 bases between the two ends. Germline V lookup: CDR1 MNHEY, CDR2 SVGAGI. The CDR3 is CASSYRASPRVGEQYF. The CDR3 DNA reads as TGTGCCAGCAGTTACCGGGCTAGCCCTCGGGTGGGGGAGCAGTACTTC.

The genes are TRBV10-3 and TRBJ1-1; 8 bases align to TRBD1. Trimming took 8 bases from V and 2 from J; bases not matched to a gene: 7. Per the germline V gene, CDR1 is ENHRY and CDR2 is SYGVKD. The CDR3 is 14 residues long. CDR3 nucleotide sequence: TGTGCCATCGGAGGACAGGGACCTAACACTGAAGCTTTCTTT. Amino acid sequence: CAIGGQGPNTEAFF.

The J gene is TRBJ2-7, the V gene TRBV4-1, with D uncertain. Germline CDR1 is MGHRA and CDR2 is YSYEKL. V lost 1 base and J lost 0, with 19 bases in between. This CDR3 has 18 amino acids. The DNA for the CDR3 is TGCGCCAGCAGCCAAGGCCTTAGAGGAGCCAAGAGCTCCTACGAGCAGTACTTC. Amino acids: CASSQGLRGAKSSYEQYF.

The chain joins TRBV29-1 to TRBJ2-6; D is uncertain. This CDR3 region has 16 residues. Germline assignment: CDR1 SQVTM and CDR2 ANQGSEA. With 4 bases removed from V and 0 bases from J, the gap between germline ends came to 13 bases. The CDR3 region is CSVGRLSGSGANVLTF. CDR3 in DNA: TGCAGCGTTGGCCGGTTGTCGGGCTCTGGGGCCAACGTCCTGACTTTC.

The chain links TRBV6-5 to TRBJ1-1; 7 nucleotides agree with TRBD1. The CDR3 consists of 14 residues. Germline CDR1 reads MNHEY; CDR2 reads SVGAGI. The trim removed 5 bases at V and 0 bases at J, leaving 3 bases unmatched. DNA of the CDR3: TGTGCCAGCAGTATGGACAGGCTGAACACTGAAGCTTTCTTT. Translation gives CASSMDRLNTEAFF.

This clone was seen a few times. The genes are TRBV5-6 and TRBJ2-1; 8 positions match TRBD2. The V gene end was trimmed by 4 bases and the J gene end by 1 base; junction bases not matched to a gene: 16. The length of the CDR3 is 19 residues. Germline assignment: CDR1 SGHDT and CDR2 YYEEEE. The chain's CDR3 is CASSSASGSLGGSYNEQFF. CDR3 nucleotides: TGTGCCAGCAGCAGCGCTAGCGGGTCGCTAGGTGGGTCCTACAATGAGCAGTTCTTC.

This rearrangement joins TRBV30 to TRBJ2-1; 10 bases map to TRBD2. CDR3 length: 13 residues. Losses at the gene ends were 8 bases for V and 3 bases for J; bases not matched to a gene: 4. The germline CDR1 and CDR2 sequences are GTSNPN and SVGIG (reference sequence). The DNA for the CDR3 is TGTGCCGCTAGCGGGAGCAACTACAATGAGCAGTTCTTC. It translates to CAASGSNYNEQFF.

The chain joins TRBV5-1 to TRBJ2-7; 10 bases agree with TRBD2. V shed 0 bases and J 4 bases; nucleotides not matched to a gene: 1. Germline assignment: CDR1 SGHRS and CDR2 YFSETQ. The CDR3 loop spans 14 amino acids. The CDR3 bases are TGCGCCAGCAGCTTGGCAGCGGGGGGGTACGAGCAGTACTTC. Protein: CASSLAAGGYEQYF.

Here the CDR3 DNA reads TGTGCCAGCAGCCAAGTCTCGCTAGCGGGGGGGCTGAGGGAGACCCAGTACTTC. It yields the protein CASSQVSLAGGLRETQYF. The chain links TRBV4-2 to TRBJ2-5; 12 bases match TRBD2. Germline CDR1 and CDR2: LGHNA and YNFKEQ. V dropped 1 base and J dropped 5; count of bases not matched to a gene: 11. The CDR3 extends over 18 amino acids.

The J gene is TRBJ1-4, the V gene TRBV4-1; D might be TRBD1 (5 bases). Trimming pared 1 base from V and 7 bases from J, leaving 16 bases between. The CDR3 is made up of 16 amino acids. Per germline, CDR1 MGHRA and CDR2 YSYEKL. CDR3 loop: CASSQVSTGGVEKLFF. The CDR3 bases are TGCGCCAGCAGCCAAGTATCGACTGGAGGGGTTGAAAAACTGTTTTTT.

The J gene is TRBJ1-2, the V gene TRBV4-1, with D possibly TRBD1 on 5 matching bases. The germline gives CDR1 MGHRA, CDR2 YSYEKL. The CDR3 has 17 amino acids. V was cut by 1 base and J by 3 bases, with 18 bases left in between. Here the CDR3 reads CASSQVWGSRGDYGYTF. The DNA for the CDR3 is TGCGCCAGCAGCCAAGTGTGGGGATCCCGGGGGGACTATGGCTACACCTTC.

V is TRBV15 and J is TRBJ2-3; possibly TRBD2 for D (6 bases). The CDR3 loop spans 16 amino acids. The V end was cut by 4 bases, the J end by 1 base, with 15 bases between. CDR1 LNHNV and CDR2 YYDKDF come from the germline V gene (reference sequence). CDR3 amino acids: CATSTGRPLGTDTQYF. The CDR3 DNA follows: TGTGCCACCAGCACTGGGAGGCCCTTGGGCACAGATACGCAGTATTTT.

The chain has TRBV19 and TRBJ2-5, with TRBD1 matching over 8 bases. With 5 bases clipped from V and 5 bases from J, the junction kept 7 bases outside the gene matches. The CDR3 has 14 amino acids. Germline assignment: CDR1 LNHDA and CDR2 SQIVND (reference sequence). The CDR3 region is CASSPGTGWETQYF. CDR3 nucleotides: TGTGCCAGTAGTCCGGGGACAGGATGGGAGACCCAGTACTTC.

The chain links TRBV2 to TRBJ2-2; 12 bases map to TRBD2. The CDR3 totals 18 residues. J lost 2 bases, V lost 3 bases, and 7 bases had no gene match. Looked up from germline, CDR1 is SNHLY and CDR2 is FYNNEI. The CDR3 nucleotides are TGTGCCAGCAGTGAGTTTACTAGCGGGAGGATAAACACCGGGGAGCTGTTTTTT. It codes for CASSEFTSGRINTGELFF.

The chain uses TRBV15 and TRBJ2-2; 8 bases align to TRBD2. The junction had 6 bases not matched to a gene; V was cut back by 0 bases and J by 9 bases. This CDR3 contains 15 residues. Per the germline V gene, CDR1 is LNHNV and CDR2 is YYDKDF (reference sequence). The CDR3 region has the DNA TGTGCCACCAGCAGAGACCGGGGGGGCCCCTGGGAGCTGTTTTTT. Translation gives CATSRDRGGPWELFF.

The chain carries TRBV2 and TRBJ2-7; the D gene is possibly TRBD1 (6 bases). CDR1 SNHLY and CDR2 FYNNEI come from the germline V gene. V was clipped by 3 bases and J by 3 bases, with 9 bases between them. The CDR3 runs 13 residues. Written as DNA, the CDR3 is TGTGCCAGCAGTGATACAGGGTACTACGAGCAGTACTTC. Its protein product is CASSDTGYYEQYF.